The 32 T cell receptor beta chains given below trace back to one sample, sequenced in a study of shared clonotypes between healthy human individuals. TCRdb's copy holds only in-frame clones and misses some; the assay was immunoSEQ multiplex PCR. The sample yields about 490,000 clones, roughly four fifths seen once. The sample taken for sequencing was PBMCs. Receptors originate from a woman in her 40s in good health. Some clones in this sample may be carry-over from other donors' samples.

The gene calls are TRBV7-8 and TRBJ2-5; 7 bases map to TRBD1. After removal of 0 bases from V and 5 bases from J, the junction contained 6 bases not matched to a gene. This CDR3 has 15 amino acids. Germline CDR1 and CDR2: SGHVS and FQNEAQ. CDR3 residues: CASSLARGRRETQYF. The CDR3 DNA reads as TGTGCCAGCAGCTTAGCGAGGGGGCGCAGGGAGACCCAGTACTTC.

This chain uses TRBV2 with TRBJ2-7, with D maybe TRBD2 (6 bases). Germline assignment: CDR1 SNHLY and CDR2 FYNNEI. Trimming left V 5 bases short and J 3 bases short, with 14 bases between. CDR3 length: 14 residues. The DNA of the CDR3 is TGTGCCAGCAGTAGGACTAACGGGAACTACGAGCAGTACTTC. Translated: CASSRTNGNYEQYF.

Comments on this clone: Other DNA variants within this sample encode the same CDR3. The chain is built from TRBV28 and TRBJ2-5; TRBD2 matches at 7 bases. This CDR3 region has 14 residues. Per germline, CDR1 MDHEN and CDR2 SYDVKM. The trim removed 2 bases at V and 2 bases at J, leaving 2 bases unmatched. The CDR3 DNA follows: TGTGCCAGCAGTTTAAGCGGGGCTCAAGAGACCCAGTACTTC. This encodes CASSLSGAQETQYF. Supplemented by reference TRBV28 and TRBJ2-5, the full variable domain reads DVKVTQSSRYLVKRTGEKVFLECVQDMDHENMFWYRQDPGLGLRLIYFSYDVKMKEKGDIPEGYSVSREKKERFSLILESASTNQTSMYLCASSLSGAQETQYFGPGTRLLVL.

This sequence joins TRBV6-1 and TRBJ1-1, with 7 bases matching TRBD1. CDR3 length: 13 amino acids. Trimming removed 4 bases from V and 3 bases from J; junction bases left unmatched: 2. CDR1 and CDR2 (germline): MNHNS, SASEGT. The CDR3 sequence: CASSGDRDTEAFF. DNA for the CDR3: TGTGCCAGCAGTGGAGACAGGGACACTGAAGCTTTCTTT.

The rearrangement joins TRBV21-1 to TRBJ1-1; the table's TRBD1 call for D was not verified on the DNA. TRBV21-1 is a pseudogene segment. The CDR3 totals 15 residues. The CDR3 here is CASSKQTGANTEAFF. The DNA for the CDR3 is TGTGCCAGCAGCAAACAGACAGGGGCGAACACTGAAGCTTTCTTT.

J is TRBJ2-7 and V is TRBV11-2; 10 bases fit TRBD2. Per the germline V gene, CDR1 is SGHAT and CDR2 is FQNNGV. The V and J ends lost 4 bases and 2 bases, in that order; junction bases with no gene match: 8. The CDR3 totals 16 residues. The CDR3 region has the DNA TGTGCCAGCAGCTCCTTCCCAGCGGGAGGGCCCTACGAGCAGTACTTC. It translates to CASSSFPAGGPYEQYF.

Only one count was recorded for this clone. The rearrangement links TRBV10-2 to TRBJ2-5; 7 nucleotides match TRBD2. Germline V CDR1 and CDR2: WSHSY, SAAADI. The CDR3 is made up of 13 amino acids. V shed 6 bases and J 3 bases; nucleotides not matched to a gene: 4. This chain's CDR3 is CASSMGGEETQYF. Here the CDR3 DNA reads TGCGCCAGCAGCATGGGAGGGGAAGAGACCCAGTACTTC.

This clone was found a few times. CDR3: CASSPGQGAGPTDTQYF. In nucleotides, the CDR3 is TGTGCCAGCAGCCCGGGACAGGGGGCAGGGCCCACAGATACGCAGTATTTT. The chain joins TRBV7-6 to TRBJ2-3; 12 nucleotides match TRBD1. This CDR3 has 17 amino acids. Trimming at V came to 5 bases and at J to 2 bases, leaving 8 bases not matched to a gene. CDR1 and CDR2 (germline): SGHVS, FNYEAQ.

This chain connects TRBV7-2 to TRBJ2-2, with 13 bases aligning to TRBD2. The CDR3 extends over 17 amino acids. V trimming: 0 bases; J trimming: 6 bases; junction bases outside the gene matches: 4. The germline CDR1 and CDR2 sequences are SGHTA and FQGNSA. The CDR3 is CASSLARGLAGSGELFF. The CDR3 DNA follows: TGTGCCAGCAGCTTAGCTAGGGGACTAGCGGGATCCGGGGAGCTGTTTTTT.

The CDR3 is CASSYSRGTQYF. CDR3 in DNA: TGTGCCAGCAGTTACTCAAGGGGGACCCAGTACTTC. This sequence joins TRBV6-5 and TRBJ2-5; TRBD1 is a possible D gene (5 bases). From germline, CDR1 is MNHEY and CDR2 SVGAGI. This CDR3 has 12 residues. Trimming removed 0 bases from V and 7 bases from J, with 6 bases in between.

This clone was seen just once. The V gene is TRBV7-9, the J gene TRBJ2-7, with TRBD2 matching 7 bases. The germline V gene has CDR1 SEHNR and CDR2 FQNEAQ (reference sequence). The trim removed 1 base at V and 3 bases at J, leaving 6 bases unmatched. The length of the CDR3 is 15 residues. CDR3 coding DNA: TGTGCCAGCAGCTTAGTGGGGGGGAAAGGCTACGAGCAGTACTTC. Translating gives CASSLVGGKGYEQYF.

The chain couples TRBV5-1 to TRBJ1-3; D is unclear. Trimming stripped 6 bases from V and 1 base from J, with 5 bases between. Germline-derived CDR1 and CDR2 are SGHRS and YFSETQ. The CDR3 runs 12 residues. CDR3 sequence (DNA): TGCGCCAGCAAGGCTTCTGGAAACACCATATATTTT. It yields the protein CASKASGNTIYF. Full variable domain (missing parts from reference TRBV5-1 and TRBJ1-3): KAGVTQTPRYLIKTRGQQVTLSCSPISGHRSVSWYQQTPGQGLQFLFEYFSETQRNKGNFPGRFSGRQFSNSRSEMNVSTLELGDSALYLCASKASGNTIYFGEGSWLTVV.

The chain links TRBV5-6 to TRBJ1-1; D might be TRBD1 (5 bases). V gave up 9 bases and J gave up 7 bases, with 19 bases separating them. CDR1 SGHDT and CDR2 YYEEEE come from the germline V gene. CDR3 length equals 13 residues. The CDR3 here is CATSRDGRIEAFF. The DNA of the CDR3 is TGTGCCACCTCACGGGACGGTAGAATTGAAGCTTTCTTT.

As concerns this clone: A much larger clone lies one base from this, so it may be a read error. The CDR3 nucleotides read TGTGCCAGCAGCTTACCGCAAGAGACCCAGTACTTC. This translates into CASSLPQETQYF. This chain links TRBV11-2 with TRBJ2-5, with D unclear. Per germline, CDR1 SGHAT and CDR2 FQNNGV. V was trimmed by 2 bases and J by 2 bases, leaving 3 bases between them. CDR3 length: 12 residues.

The CDR3 region has the DNA TGTGCCGGGCAGACTTTCTCCTACGAGCAGTACTTC. Protein product: CAGQTFSYEQYF. The J gene is TRBJ2-7, the V gene TRBV30, with D hard to call. Trimming stripped 8 bases from V and 0 bases from J, with 11 bases between. Germline CDR1 GTSNPN, CDR2 SVGIG (reference sequence). The CDR3 length is 12 residues.

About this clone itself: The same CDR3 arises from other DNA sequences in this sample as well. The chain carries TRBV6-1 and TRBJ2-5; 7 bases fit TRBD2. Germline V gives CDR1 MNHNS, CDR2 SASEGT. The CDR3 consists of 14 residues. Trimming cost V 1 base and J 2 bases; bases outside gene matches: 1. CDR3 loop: CASSEGAGQETQYF. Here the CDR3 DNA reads TGTGCCAGCAGTGAAGGAGCGGGACAAGAGACCCAGTACTTC.

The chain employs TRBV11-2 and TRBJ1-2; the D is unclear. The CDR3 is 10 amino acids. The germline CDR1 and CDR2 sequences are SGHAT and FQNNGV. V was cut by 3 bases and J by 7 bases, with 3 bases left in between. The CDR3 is CASSFLGYTF. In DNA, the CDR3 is TGTGCCAGCAGCTTTCTTGGCTACACCTTC.

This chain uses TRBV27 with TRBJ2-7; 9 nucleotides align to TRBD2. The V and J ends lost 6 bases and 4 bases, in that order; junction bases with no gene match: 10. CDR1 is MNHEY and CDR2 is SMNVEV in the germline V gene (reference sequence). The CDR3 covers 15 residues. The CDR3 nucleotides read TGTGCCAGCAGGCCTAGCGGGGAGAGGGAGTACGAGCAGTACTTC. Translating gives CASRPSGEREYEQYF.

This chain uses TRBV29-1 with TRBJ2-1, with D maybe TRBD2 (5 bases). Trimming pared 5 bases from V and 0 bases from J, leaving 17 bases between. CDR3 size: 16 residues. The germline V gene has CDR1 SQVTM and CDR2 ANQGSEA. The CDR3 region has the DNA TGCAGCGTTACCGGACTGATTGGTTCCTCCTACAATGAGCAGTTCTTC. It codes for CSVTGLIGSSYNEQFF.

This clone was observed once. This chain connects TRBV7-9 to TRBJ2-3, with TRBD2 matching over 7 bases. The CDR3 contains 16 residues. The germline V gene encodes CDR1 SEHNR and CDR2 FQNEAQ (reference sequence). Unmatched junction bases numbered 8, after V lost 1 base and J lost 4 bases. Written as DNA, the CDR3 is TGTGCCAGCAGCTTAGAGGCGGGAGTACCCCCAGATACGCAGTATTTT. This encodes CASSLEAGVPPDTQYF.

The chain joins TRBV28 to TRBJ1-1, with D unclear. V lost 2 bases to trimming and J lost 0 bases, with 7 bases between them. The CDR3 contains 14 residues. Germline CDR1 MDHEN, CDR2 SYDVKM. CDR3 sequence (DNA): TGTGCCAGCAGTTTAGGCACCGTGAACACTGAAGCTTTCTTT. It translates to CASSLGTVNTEAFF.

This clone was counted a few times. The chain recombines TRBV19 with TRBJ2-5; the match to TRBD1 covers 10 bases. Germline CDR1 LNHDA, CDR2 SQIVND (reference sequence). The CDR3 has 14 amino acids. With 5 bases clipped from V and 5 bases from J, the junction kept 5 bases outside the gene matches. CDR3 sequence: CASSGTGAWETQYF. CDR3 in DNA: TGTGCCAGTAGTGGGACAGGGGCGTGGGAGACCCAGTACTTC.

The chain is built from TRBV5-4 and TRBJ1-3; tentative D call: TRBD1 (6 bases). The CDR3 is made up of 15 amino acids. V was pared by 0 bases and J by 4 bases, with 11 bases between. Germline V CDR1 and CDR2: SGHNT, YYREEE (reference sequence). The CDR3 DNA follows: TGTGCCAGCAGCTTGGATGGGGGCTCGGGAAACACCATATATTTT. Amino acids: CASSLDGGSGNTIYF.

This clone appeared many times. The CDR3 DNA sequence: TGTGCCAGCAGTTCCTCCCCGGGACAGGGGATCTACGAGCAGTACTTC. As protein: CASSSSPGQGIYEQYF. This chain links TRBV6-5 with TRBJ2-7; 10 bases map to TRBD1. V trimming: 4 bases; J trimming: 3 bases; junction bases outside the gene matches: 9. The CDR3 is made up of 16 amino acids. Germline V lookup: CDR1 MNHEY, CDR2 SVGAGI.

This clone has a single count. CDR3 residues: CASSSQGAGTPDTQYF. The CDR3 region has the DNA TGTGCCAGCAGCTCCCAGGGGGCGGGAACCCCAGATACGCAGTATTTT. The chain has TRBV7-2 and TRBJ2-3, with TRBD1 identical over 8 bases. Germline V gene data show CDR1 as SGHTA and CDR2 as FQGNSA. The V gene end was trimmed by 4 bases and the J gene end by 4 bases; junction bases not matched to a gene: 10. The CDR3 extends over 16 amino acids.

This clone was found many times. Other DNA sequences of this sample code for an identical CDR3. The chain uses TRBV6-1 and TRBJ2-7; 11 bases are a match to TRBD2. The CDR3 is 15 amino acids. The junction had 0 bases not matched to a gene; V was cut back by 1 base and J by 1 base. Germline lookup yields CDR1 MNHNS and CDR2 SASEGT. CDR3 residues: CASSEGLAGSYEQYF. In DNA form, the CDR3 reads TGTGCCAGCAGTGAAGGACTAGCGGGATCCTACGAGCAGTACTTC.

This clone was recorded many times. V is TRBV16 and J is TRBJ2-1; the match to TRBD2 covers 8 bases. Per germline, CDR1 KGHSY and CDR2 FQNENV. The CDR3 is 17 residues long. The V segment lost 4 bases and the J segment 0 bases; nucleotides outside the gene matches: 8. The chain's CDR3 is CASSPRGGRSSYNEQFF. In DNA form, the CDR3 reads TGTGCCAGCAGCCCCAGGGGCGGGAGGAGCTCCTACAATGAGCAGTTCTTC.

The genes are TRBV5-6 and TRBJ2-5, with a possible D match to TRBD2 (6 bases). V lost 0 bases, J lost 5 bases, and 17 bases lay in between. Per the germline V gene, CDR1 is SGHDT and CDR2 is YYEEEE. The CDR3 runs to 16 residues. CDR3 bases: TGTGCCAGCAGCTTGGTTACGGGAGCGGTCGGGGAGACCCAGTACTTC. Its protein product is CASSLVTGAVGETQYF.

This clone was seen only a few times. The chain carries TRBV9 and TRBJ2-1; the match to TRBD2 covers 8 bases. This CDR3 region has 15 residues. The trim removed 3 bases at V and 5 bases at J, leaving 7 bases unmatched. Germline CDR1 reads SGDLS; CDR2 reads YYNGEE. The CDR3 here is CASSAPGTSNNEQFF. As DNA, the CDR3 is TGTGCCAGCAGCGCCCCCGGGACTAGTAACAATGAGCAGTTCTTC.

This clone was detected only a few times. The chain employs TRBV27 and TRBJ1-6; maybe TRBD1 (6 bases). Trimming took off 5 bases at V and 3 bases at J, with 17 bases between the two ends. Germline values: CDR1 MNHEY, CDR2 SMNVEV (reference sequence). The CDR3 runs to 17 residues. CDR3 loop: CASSPGPRTVYNSPLHF. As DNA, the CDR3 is TGTGCCAGCAGTCCTGGACCGAGGACAGTCTATAATTCACCCCTCCACTTT.

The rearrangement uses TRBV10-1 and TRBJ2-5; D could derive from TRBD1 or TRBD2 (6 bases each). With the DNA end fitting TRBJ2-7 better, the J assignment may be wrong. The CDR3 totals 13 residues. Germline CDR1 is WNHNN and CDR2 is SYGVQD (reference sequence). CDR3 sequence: CASSPSRGGEQYF. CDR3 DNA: TGCGCCAGCAGCCCGAGCAGGGGAGGCGAGCAGTACTTC.

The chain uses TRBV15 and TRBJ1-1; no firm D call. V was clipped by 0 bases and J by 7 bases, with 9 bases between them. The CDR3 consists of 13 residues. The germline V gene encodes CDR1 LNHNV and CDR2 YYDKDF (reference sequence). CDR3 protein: CATSRDSFDEAFF. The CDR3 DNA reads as TGTGCCACCAGCAGAGATTCGTTTGATGAAGCTTTCTTT.